The sequence of this T cell receptor beta chain was determined in a study of blood T cell repertoires in COVID-19 (dated by TCRdb to between 2020 and 2021). In terms of the full investigation: Collaborator samples came from the United States, Italy and Spain and covered acute and convalescent phases of COVID-19. The prospective study material was composed of cDNA or gDNA derived from T cells, B-cell-depleted T cells, or PBMCs. The dataset comprised deeply sampled blood TCRbeta repertoires from subjects exposed to, actively infected with, or recovered from COVID-19. The repertoires were released in a freely available public database intended as a resource for research on the immune response to SARS-CoV-2. Samples were obtained from the ongoing ImmuneRACE study (first 160 participants) and from 1,254 subjects provided by 6 global collaborators. The sample metadata nearly always contained a de-identified subject ID, COVID-19 status, age in years and sex. Where available, HLA class I and class II types were taken from metadata supplied by the sample provider and were not determined by assay-based typing. Study-wide conclusions, independent of this receptor: How much clinical and demographic metadata was included differed by source and by participant, and the metadata was provided uncurated.

A single count supports this clone. This clone's antigen is unknown. No base-level quality is on record; no much larger clone is a single base apart. Whole blood was collected in K2EDTA tubes by collaborating institutions according to the institutions' own protocols. Collaborator samples were shipped for TCRbeta analysis as frozen whole blood, isolated PBMCs, or DNA extracted from either sample type. TCRbeta CDR3 regions were amplified from genomic DNA using the immunoSEQ Assay, a bias-controlled multiplex PCR. Turning to the authors' computational methods: Nucleated cell counts per sample were estimated from amplification of reference gene primers within the assay. To quantify the absolute abundance of each unique TCRbeta CDR3 rearrangement, sequence reads were collapsed and filtered. For each sample, productive Simpson clonality was calculated as the square root of Simpson's diversity index over productive rearrangements. Drawn from immuneACCESS, this table holds only the in-frame rearrangements with V and J called that TCRdb kept. Clones are partly lost; checked studies trace under half to an unresolved V gene and leave the rest unexplained. The V and J calls and clone size come from that table; D and trimming were worked out from the DNA. Here the sample has over 150,000 clones; about four fifths occur a single time. The ten largest clones add up to under 13% of the sample.

The CDR3, cysteine through phenylalanine, is 15 amino acids long. Only the CDR3 region is kept as DNA, spanning 45 bases read in frame from base 1. For CDR1 and CDR2, the germline V gene lists SQVTM and ANQGSEA. Clipping removes 3 bases from V and 2 bases from J, with 7 as the unmatched junction base count. Here the chain combines TRBV29-1 and TRBJ2-1; 7 bases in the junction line up with TRBD2. The sample comprised peripheral blood. This TCR was recovered from a man aged 65 to 85 with active or convalescent COVID-19. This receptor has the CDR3 CSVDRGSGPYNEQFF. In nucleotides, the sequence is TGCAGCGTTGATCGCGGGAGTGGACCCTACAATGAGCAGTTCTTC.